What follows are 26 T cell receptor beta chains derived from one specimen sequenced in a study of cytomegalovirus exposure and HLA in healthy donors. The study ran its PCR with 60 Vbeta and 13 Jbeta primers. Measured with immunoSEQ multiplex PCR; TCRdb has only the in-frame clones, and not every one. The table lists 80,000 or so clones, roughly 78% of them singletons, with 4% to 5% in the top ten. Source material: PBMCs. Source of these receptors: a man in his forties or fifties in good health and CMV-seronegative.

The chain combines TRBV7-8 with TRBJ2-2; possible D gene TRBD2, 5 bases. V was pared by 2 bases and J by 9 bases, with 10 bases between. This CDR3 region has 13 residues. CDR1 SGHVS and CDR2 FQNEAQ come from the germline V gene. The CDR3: CASSLPGSWELFF. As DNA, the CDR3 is TGTGCCAGCAGCTTACCGGGAAGCTGGGAGCTGTTTTTT.

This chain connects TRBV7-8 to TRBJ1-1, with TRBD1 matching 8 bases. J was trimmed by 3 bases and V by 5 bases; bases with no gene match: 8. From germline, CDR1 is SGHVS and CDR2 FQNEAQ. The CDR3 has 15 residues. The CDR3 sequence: CASSGRTGFYTEAFF. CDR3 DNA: TGTGCCAGCAGCGGGCGGACAGGGTTTTACACTGAAGCTTTCTTT.

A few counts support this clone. Here the CDR3 reads CASSLGSGRFDTQYF. The CDR3 DNA sequence: TGTGCCAGCAGCTTAGGGAGCGGGAGGTTCGATACGCAGTATTTT. The chain carries TRBV7-9 and TRBJ2-3; 9 positions agree with TRBD2. V dropped 1 base and J dropped 6; count of bases not matched to a gene: 5. Germline V CDR1 and CDR2: SEHNR, FQNEAQ (reference sequence). The CDR3 sequence is 15 residues long.

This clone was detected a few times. CDR3 in DNA: TGTGCCAGCAGTCCGCAAATCGGGTACGAGCAGTACTTC. This gives the protein CASSPQIGYEQYF. J is TRBJ2-7 and V is TRBV27; D remains ambiguous. V lost 5 bases and J 4 bases, leaving 12 bases between the germline ends. The CDR3 consists of 13 residues. Germline CDR1 reads MNHEY; CDR2 reads SMNVEV (reference sequence).

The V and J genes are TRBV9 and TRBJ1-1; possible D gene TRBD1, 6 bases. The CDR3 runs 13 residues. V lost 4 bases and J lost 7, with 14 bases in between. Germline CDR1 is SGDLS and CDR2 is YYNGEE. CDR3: CASSLEGEDEAFF. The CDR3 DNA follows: TGTGCCAGCAGCCTTGAGGGGGAAGATGAAGCTTTCTTT. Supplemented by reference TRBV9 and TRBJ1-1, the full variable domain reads DSGVTQTPKHLITATGQRVTLRCSPRSGDLSVYWYQQSLDQGLQFLIQYYNGEERAKGNILERFSAQQFPDLHSELNLSSLELGDSALYFCASSLEGEDEAFFGQGTRLTVV.

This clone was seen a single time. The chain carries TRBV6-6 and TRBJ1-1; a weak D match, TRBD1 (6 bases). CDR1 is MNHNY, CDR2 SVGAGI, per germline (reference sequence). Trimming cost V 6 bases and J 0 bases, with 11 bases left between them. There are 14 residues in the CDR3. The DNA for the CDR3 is TGTGCCAGCAGGCGGGGGGCCATGAACACTGAAGCTTTCTTT. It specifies CASRRGAMNTEAFF.

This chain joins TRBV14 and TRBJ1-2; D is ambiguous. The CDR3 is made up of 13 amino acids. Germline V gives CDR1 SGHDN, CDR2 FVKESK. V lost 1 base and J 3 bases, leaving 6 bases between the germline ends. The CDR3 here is CASSQGRDYGYTF. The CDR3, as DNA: TGTGCCAGCAGCCAAGGTCGTGACTATGGCTACACCTTC.

The CDR3 loop reads CASSSLGAGGSYEQYF. DNA of the CDR3: TGTGCCAGCAGCTCCCTGGGGGCGGGGGGGTCCTACGAGCAGTACTTC. The chain has TRBV7-9 and TRBJ2-7, with 9 nucleotides matching TRBD2. The V segment lost 4 bases and the J segment 1 base; nucleotides outside the gene matches: 8. The CDR3 is made up of 16 amino acids. Germline CDR1 reads SEHNR; CDR2 reads FQNEAQ (reference sequence). Full variable domain (rest looked up from reference TRBV7-9 and TRBJ2-7): DTGVSQNPRHKITKRGQNVTFRCDPISEHNRLYWYRQTLGQGPEFLTYFQNEAQLEKSRLLSDRFSAERPKGSFSTLEIQRTEQGDSAMYLCASSSLGAGGSYEQYFGPGTRLTVT.

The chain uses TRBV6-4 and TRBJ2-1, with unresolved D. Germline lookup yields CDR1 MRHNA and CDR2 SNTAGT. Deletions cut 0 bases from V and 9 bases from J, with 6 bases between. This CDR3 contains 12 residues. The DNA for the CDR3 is TGTGCCAGCAGTGACTCCGCCGGTGAGCAGTTCTTC. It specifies CASSDSAGEQFF.

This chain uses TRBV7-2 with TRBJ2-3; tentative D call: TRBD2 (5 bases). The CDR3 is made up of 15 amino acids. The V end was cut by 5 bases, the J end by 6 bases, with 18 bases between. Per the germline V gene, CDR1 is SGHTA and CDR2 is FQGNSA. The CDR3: CASSPRDIMGDTQYF. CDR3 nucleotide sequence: TGTGCCAGCAGCCCCCGGGATATTATGGGGGATACGCAGTATTTT.

The CDR3 is CASRTSGREDTQYF. Here the CDR3 DNA reads TGTGCCAGCAGGACTAGCGGGAGAGAAGATACGCAGTATTTT. This chain links TRBV4-2 with TRBJ2-3; 12 bases fit TRBD2. Trimming removed 6 bases from V and 5 bases from J; junction bases left unmatched: 3. This CDR3 region has 14 residues. The germline V gene has CDR1 LGHNA and CDR2 YNFKEQ.

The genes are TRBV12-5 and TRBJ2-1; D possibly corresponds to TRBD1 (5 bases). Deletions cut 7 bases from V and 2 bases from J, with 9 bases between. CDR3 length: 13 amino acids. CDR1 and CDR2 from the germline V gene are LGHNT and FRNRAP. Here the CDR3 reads CASATTAYNEQFF. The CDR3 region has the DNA TGTGCTAGTGCCACGACAGCCTACAATGAGCAGTTCTTC.

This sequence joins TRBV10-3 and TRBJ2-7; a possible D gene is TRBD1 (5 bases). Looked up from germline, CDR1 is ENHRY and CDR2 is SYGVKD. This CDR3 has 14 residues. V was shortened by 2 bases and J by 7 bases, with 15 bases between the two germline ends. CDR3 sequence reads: CAISEISPPGEQYF. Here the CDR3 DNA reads TGTGCCATCAGTGAGATATCACCCCCAGGGGAGCAGTACTTC.

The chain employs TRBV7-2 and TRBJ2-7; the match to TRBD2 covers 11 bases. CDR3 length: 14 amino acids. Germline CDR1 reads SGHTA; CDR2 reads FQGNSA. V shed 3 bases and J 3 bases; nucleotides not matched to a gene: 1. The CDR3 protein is CASSFTSGSYEQYF. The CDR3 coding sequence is TGTGCCAGCAGCTTCACTAGCGGGAGCTACGAGCAGTACTTC.

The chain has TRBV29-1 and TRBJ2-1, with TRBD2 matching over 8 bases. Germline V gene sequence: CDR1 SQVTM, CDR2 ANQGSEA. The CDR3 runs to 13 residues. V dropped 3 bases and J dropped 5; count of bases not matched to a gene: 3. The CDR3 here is CSVDAGGNNEQFF. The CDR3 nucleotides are TGCAGCGTTGATGCGGGGGGTAACAATGAGCAGTTCTTC.

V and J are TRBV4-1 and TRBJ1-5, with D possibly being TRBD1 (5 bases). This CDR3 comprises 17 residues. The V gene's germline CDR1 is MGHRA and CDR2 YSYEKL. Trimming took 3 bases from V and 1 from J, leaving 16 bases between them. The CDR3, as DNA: TGCGCCAGCAGCCAGGATGGGCCTGGGGGGAGCAATCAGCCCCAGCATTTT. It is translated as CASSQDGPGGSNQPQHF.

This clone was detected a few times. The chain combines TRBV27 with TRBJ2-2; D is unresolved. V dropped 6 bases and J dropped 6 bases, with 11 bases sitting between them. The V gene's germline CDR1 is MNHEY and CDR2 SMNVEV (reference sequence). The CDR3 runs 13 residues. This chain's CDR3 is CASRPHSAGELFF. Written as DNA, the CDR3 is TGTGCCAGCAGACCCCACAGTGCCGGGGAGCTGTTTTTT.

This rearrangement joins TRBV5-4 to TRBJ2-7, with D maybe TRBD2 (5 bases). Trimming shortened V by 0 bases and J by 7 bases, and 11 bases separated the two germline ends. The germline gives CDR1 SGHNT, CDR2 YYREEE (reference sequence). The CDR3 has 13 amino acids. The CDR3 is CASSLAGLGEQYF. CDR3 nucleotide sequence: TGTGCCAGCAGCTTGGCCGGACTGGGGGAGCAGTACTTC. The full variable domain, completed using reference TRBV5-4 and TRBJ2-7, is ETGVTQSPTHLIKTRGQQVTLRCSSQSGHNTVSWYQQALGQGPQFIFQYYREEENGRGNFPPRFSGLQFPNYSSELNVNALELDDSALYLCASSLAGLGEQYFGPGTRLTVT.

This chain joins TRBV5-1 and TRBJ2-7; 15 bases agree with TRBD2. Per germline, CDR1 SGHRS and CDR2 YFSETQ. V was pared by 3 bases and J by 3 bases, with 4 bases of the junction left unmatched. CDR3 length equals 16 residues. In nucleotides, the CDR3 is TGCGCCAGCAGCTCGGGACTAGCGGGAGGTGTCTACGAGCAGTACTTC. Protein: CASSSGLAGGVYEQYF.

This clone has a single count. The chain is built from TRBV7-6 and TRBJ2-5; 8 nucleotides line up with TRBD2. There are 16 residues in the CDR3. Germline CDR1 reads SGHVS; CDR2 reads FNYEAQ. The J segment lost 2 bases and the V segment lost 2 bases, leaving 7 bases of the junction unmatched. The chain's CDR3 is CASSLQREGGQETQYF. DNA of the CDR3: TGTGCCAGCAGCTTACAACGGGAGGGAGGACAAGAGACCCAGTACTTC.

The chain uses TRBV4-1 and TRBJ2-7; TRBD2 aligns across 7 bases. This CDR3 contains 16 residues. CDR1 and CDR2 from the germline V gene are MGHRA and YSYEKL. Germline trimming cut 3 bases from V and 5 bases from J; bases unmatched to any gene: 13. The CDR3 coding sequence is TGCGCCAGCAGCCAGGTTTTGGTGGGAGGGCCGGACGAGCAGTACTTC. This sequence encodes CASSQVLVGGPDEQYF.

The CDR3 DNA is TGTGCCAGCAGCCCTGGGGGGCTAGCGGGTGAGCAGTACTTC. It yields the protein CASSPGGLAGEQYF. The chain joins TRBV7-8 to TRBJ2-7; 8 positions match TRBD2. CDR3 length: 14 amino acids. V gave up 5 bases and J gave up 7 bases; unmatched junction bases: 10. CDR1 and CDR2 (germline): SGHVS, FQNEAQ.

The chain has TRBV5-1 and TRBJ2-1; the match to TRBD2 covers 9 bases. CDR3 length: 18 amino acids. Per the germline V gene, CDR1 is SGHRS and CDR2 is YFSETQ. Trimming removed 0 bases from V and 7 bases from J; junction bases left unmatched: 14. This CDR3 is CASSLGLRGTSRGNEQFF. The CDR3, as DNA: TGCGCCAGCAGCTTGGGGCTTAGAGGGACTAGCCGAGGGAATGAGCAGTTCTTC.

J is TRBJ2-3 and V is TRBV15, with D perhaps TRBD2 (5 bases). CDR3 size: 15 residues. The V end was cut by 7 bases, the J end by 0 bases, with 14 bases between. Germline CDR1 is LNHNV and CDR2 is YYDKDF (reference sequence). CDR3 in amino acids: CATTKSGESTDTQYF. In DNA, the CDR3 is TGTGCCACCACCAAAAGCGGAGAGAGCACAGATACGCAGTATTTT.

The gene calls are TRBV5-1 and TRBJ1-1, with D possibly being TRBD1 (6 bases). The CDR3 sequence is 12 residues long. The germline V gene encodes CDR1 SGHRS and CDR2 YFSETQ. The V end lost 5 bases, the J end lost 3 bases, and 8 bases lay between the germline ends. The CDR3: CASSTGYTEAFF. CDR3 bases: TGCGCCAGCAGTACAGGGTACACTGAAGCTTTCTTT.

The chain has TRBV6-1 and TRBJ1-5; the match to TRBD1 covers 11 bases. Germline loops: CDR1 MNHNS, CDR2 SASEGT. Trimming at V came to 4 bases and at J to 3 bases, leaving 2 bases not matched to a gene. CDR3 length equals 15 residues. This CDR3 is CASSGGQGDNQPQHF. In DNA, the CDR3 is TGTGCCAGCAGTGGGGGACAGGGGGACAATCAGCCCCAGCATTTT.